One T cell receptor beta chain is described in this entry. The data belong to a study of blood T cell repertoires in COVID-19. Study background: The United States, Italy and Spain were the sources of the acute and convalescent COVID-19 samples. Sources were T cells, B-cell-depleted T cells, or PBMCs; the material itself was cDNA or gDNA.

There are 14 residues in the CDR3. From germline, CDR1 is SGHTS and CDR2 YDEGEE. With 5 bases clipped from V and 5 bases from J, the junction kept 6 bases outside the gene matches. As handled by the study authors: How many nucleated cells were present was estimated from reference gene primer amplification. Assay: immunoSEQ multiplex PCR; the TCRdb copy retains only in-frame clones and omits some. The V and J calls and the clone size are those of that table, but D and trimming were determined from the DNA. The repertoire consists of about 120,000 clones, with over 75% occurring once and the leading ten covering approximately 10%.

The source is a man older than 75 with acute or convalescent COVID-19. V gene TRBV5-8 combines with J gene TRBJ1-2, with 10 bases matching TRBD1. Sequencing input: peripheral blood. The CDR3 reads CASRRDRGKYGYTF. CDR3 in DNA: TGTGCCAGCAGGAGGGACAGGGGCAAGTATGGCTACACCTTC.